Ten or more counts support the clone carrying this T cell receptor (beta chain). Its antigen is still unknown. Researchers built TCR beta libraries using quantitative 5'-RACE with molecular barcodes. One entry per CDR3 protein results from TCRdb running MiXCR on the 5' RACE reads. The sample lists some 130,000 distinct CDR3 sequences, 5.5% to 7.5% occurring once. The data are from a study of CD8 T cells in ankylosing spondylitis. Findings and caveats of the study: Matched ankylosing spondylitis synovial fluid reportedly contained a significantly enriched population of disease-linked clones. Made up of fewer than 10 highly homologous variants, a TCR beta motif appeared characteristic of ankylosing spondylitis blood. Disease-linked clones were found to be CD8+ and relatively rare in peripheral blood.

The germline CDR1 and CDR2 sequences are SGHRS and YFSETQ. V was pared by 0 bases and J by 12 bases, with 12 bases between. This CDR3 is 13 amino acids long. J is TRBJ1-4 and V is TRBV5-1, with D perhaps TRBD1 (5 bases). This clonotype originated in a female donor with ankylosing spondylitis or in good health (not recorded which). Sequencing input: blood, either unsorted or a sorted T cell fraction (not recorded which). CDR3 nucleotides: TGCGCCAGCAGCTTGGCCCCGAGGGGAGAACTGTTTTTT. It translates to CASSLAPRGELFF.